The 9 T cell receptor beta chains listed next were all sequenced from one sample in a study of beta chain features in type 1 diabetes. Study-level points and caveats: People with Type 1 diabetes carried modestly yet significantly shorter TCRB CDR3s in all four CD4+ subsets.

The investigators reverse transcribed all of the isolated RNA, so they sequenced expressed TCRB transcripts. Clones were read by immunoSEQ multiplex PCR, and TCRdb kept only the in-frame ones, dropping some. The data contain about 650,000 clones, under 15% of them singletons. No cognate antigen is known for these TCRs. Sequencing used naive CD4+ T cells from blood. Receptors originate from a young man with type 1 diabetes.

The gene calls are TRBV19 and TRBJ1-1, with D hard to call. The CDR3 spans 12 residues. Deletions cut 5 bases from V and 7 bases from J, with 11 bases between. Germline CDR1 is LNHDA and CDR2 is SQIVND (reference sequence). This CDR3 is CASSYPSNEAFF. The CDR3 coding sequence is TGTGCCAGTAGTTATCCCTCGAATGAAGCTTTCTTT.

The table lists this clone with a few counts. V usage is TRBV11-2 and J usage is TRBJ1-2, with unresolved D. Trimming removed 1 base at V and 7 bases at J, with 10 bases between. CDR3 length equals 13 residues. Per germline, CDR1 SGHAT and CDR2 FQNNGV. The CDR3: CASSLGYPGGYTF. CDR3 DNA: TGTGCCAGCAGCTTAGGGTACCCCGGTGGCTACACCTTC.

The rearrangement joins TRBV7-9 to TRBJ2-1; no clear D. CDR1 and CDR2 (germline): SEHNR, FQNEAQ (reference sequence). The CDR3 has 12 residues. Trimming left V 1 base short and J 6 bases short, with 4 bases between. The CDR3 DNA follows: TGTGCCAGCAGCTTAGTCTTCAATGAGCAGTTCTTC. Residues: CASSLVFNEQFF.

The gene calls are TRBV5-1 and TRBJ1-4, with D unclear. V dropped 7 bases and J dropped 0 bases, with 19 bases sitting between them. This CDR3 has 17 residues. From germline, CDR1 is SGHRS and CDR2 YFSETQ. The CDR3 loop reads CASRYGTVVATNEKLFF. Here the CDR3 DNA reads TGCGCCAGCCGCTACGGAACAGTGGTTGCAACTAATGAAAAACTGTTTTTT. Based on the CDR3 plus reference TRBV5-1 and TRBJ1-4, the full variable domain is KAGVTQTPRYLIKTRGQQVTLSCSPISGHRSVSWYQQTPGQGLQFLFEYFSETQRNKGNFPGRFSGRQFSNSRSEMNVSTLELGDSALYLCASRYGTVVATNEKLFFGSGTQLSVL.

This rearrangement joins TRBV9 to TRBJ1-6; D perhaps matches TRBD1 (5 bases). The V gene's germline CDR1 is SGDLS and CDR2 YYNGEE. The V end lost 0 bases, the J end lost 7 bases, and 20 bases lay between the germline ends. This CDR3 has 18 residues. CDR3 protein: CASSVDSGTPGVNSPLHF. Written as DNA, the CDR3 is TGTGCCAGCAGCGTAGATTCCGGGACCCCGGGGGTCAATTCACCCCTCCACTTT.

The chain recombines TRBV6-5 with TRBJ2-1, with 11 bases fitting TRBD2. V was clipped by 6 bases and J by 15 bases; unmatched bases: 13. Germline-derived CDR1 and CDR2 are MNHEY and SVGAGI. CDR3 length: 14 residues. The CDR3 reads CASREPGLAEPWFF. The CDR3 nucleotides read TGTGCCAGCAGGGAACCGGGACTAGCGGAACCGTGGTTCTTC.

The V gene is TRBV13, the J gene TRBJ2-7, with D tentatively TRBD2 (7 bases). The CDR3 runs 14 residues. The V gene lost 6 bases and the J gene lost 7 bases, with 19 bases spanning the gap. Per the germline V gene, CDR1 is PRHDT and CDR2 is FYEKMQ (reference sequence). The CDR3, as DNA: TGTGCCAGCAGTCCCGCAGGGGAGGGCGATGAGCAGTACTTC. Protein: CASSPAGEGDEQYF.

This clone has a handful of counts. The chain employs TRBV10-3 and TRBJ2-2; 10 positions agree with TRBD2. Looked up from germline, CDR1 is ENHRY and CDR2 is SYGVKD. V was pared by 4 bases and J by 2 bases, with 4 bases of the junction left unmatched. This CDR3 has 16 amino acids. The DNA of the CDR3 is TGTGCCATCAGTGTACTAGCGGGGACAAACACCGGGGAGCTGTTTTTT. Its protein is CAISVLAGTNTGELFF.

In its sample, this clone was seen a few times. The rearrangement links TRBV21-1 to TRBJ2-2; whether TRBD2, the table's D call, matches the DNA was not checked. TRBV21-1 is marked as a pseudogene. The CDR3 totals 16 residues. DNA for the CDR3: TGTGCCAGCAGCAAAGGGGAGGGGCGAAACACCGGGGAGCTGTTTTTT. This translates into CASSKGEGRNTGELFF.